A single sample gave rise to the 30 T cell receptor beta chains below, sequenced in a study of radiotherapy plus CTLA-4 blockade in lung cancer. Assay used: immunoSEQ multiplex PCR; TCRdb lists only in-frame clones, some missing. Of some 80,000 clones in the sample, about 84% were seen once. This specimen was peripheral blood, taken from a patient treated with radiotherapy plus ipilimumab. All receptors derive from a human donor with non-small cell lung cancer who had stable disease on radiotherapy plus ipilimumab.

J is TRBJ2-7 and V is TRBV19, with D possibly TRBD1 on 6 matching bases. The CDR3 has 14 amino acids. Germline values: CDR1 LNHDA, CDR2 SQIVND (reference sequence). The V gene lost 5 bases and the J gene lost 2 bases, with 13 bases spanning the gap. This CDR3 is CASSVPDSAYEQYF. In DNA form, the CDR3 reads TGTGCCAGTAGTGTGCCGGACAGCGCCTACGAGCAGTACTTC.

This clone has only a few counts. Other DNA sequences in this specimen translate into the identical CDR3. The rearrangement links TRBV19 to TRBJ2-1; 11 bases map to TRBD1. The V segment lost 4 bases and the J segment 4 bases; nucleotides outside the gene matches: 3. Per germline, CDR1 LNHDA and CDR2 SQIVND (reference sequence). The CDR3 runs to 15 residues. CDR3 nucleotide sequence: TGTGCCAGTAGTAGAGGGACAGGGGGATACAATGAGCAGTTCTTC. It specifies CASSRGTGGYNEQFF.

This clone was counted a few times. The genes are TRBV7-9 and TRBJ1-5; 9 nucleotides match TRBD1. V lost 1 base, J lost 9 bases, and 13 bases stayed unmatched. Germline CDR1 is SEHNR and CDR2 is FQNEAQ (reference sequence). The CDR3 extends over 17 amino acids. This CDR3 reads CASSLGGGRDRVSPQHF. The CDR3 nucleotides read TGTGCCAGCAGCTTAGGAGGCGGTCGGGACAGGGTTTCGCCCCAGCATTTT.

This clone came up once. CDR3 amino acids: CASSPQGANSNQPQHF. The CDR3 DNA reads TGTGCCAGCAGCCCACAGGGGGCGAATAGCAATCAGCCCCAGCATTTT. This chain connects TRBV2 to TRBJ1-5, with 9 bases lining up with TRBD1. V shed 6 bases and J 0 bases; nucleotides not matched to a gene: 6. The germline CDR1 and CDR2 sequences are SNHLY and FYNNEI. The CDR3 is 16 amino acids.

The CDR3, as DNA: TGCGCCAGCAGGCCCTTAGGGGGGTCTAGCGGGGAGGGTAATGAGCAGTTCTTC. Its translation is CASRPLGGSSGEGNEQFF. The chain recombines TRBV10-2 with TRBJ2-1, with TRBD2 identical over 9 bases. The V gene end was trimmed by 6 bases and the J gene end by 7 bases; junction bases not matched to a gene: 19. The CDR3 length is 18 residues. CDR1 WSHSY and CDR2 SAAADI come from the germline V gene.

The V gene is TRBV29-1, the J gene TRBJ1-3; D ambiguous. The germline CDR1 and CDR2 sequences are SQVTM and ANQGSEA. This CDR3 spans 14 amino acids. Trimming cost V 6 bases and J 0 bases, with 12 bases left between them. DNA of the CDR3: TGCAGCGTCTCGTTGGGGTCCTCTGGAAACACCATATATTTT. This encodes CSVSLGSSGNTIYF. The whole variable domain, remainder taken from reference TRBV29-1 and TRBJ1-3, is SAVISQKPSRDICQRGTSLTIQCQVDSQVTMMFWYRQQPGQSLTLIATANQGSEATYESGFVIDKFPISRPNLTFSTLTVSNMSPEDSSIYLCSVSLGSSGNTIYFGEGSWLTVV.

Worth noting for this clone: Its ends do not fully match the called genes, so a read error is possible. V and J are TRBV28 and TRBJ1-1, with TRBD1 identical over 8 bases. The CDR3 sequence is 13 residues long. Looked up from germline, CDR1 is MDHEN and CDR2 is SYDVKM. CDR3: CASTLTGGTEAFF. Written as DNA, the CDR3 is TGTGCCAGCACTTTAACAGGGGGGACTGAAGCTTTCTTT.

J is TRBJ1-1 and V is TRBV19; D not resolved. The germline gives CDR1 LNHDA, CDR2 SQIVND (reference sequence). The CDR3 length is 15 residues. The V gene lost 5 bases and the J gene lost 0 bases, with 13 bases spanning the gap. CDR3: CASSDLRRVNTEAFF. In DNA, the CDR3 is TGTGCCAGTAGTGACCTCCGGAGGGTGAACACTGAAGCTTTCTTT.

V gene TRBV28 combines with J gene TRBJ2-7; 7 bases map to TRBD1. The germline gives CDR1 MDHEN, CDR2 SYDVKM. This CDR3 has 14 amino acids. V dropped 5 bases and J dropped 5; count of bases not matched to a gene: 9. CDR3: CASSLRQGRDEQYF. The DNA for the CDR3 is TGTGCCAGCAGTCTAAGACAGGGAAGGGACGAGCAGTACTTC.

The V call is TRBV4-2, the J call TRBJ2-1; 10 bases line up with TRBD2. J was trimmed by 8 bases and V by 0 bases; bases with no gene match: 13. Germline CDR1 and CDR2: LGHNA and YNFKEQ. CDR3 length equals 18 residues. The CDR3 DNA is TGTGCCAGCAGCCAAGAAATCTCTAGCGGGAGTATCCCCCATGAGCAGTTCTTC. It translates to CASSQEISSGSIPHEQFF.

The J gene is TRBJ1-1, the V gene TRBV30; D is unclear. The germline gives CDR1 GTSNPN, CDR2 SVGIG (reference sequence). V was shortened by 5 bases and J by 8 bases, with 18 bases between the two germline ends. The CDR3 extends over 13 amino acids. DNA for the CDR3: TGTGCCTGGGTGCCCGGATTAAGAAGGGAAGCTTTCTTT. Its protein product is CAWVPGLRREAFF.

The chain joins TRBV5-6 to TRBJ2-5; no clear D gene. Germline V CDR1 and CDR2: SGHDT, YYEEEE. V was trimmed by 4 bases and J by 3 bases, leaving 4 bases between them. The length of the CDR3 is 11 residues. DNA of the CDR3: TGTGCCAGCAGCCGCGAAGAGACCCAGTACTTC. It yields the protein CASSREETQYF.

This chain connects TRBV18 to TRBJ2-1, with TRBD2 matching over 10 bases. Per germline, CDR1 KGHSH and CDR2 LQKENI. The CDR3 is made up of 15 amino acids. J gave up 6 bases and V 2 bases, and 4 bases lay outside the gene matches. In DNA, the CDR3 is TGTGCCAGCTCACCAAGGACTAGCGGAGTCAATGAGCAGTTCTTC. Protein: CASSPRTSGVNEQFF.

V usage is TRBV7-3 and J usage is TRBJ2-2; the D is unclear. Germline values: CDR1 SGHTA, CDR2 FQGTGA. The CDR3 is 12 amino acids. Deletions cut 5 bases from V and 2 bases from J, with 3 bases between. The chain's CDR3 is CASSHNTGELFF. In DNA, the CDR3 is TGTGCCAGCAGCCATAACACCGGGGAGCTGTTTTTT.

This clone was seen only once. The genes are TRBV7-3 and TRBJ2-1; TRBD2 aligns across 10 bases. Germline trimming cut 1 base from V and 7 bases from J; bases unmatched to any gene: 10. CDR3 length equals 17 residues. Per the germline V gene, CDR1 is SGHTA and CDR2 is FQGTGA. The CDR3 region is CASSLNKREGRRNEQFF. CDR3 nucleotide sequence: TGTGCCAGCAGCTTAAATAAGCGGGAGGGCCGTCGTAATGAGCAGTTCTTC.

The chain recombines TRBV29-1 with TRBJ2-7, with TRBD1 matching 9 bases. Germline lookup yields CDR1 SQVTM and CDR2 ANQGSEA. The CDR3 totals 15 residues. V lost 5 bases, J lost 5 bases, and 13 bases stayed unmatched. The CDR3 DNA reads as TGCAGCGTTTTTGGGGTAACGACAGGGGGAAACGAGCAGTACTTC. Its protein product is CSVFGVTTGGNEQYF.

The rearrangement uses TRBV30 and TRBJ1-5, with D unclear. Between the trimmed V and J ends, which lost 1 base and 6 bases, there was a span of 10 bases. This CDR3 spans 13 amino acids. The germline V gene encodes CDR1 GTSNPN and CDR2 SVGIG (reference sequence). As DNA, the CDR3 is TGTGCCTGGAGTGGGGAGGGTGGTCAGCCCCAGCATTTT. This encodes CAWSGEGGQPQHF. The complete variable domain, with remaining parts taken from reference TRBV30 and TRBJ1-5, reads SQTIHQWPATLVQPVGSPLSLECTVEGTSNPNLYWYRQAAGRGLQLLFYSVGIGQISSEVPQNLSASRPQDRQFILSSKKLLLSDSGFYLCAWSGEGGQPQHFGDGTRLSIL.

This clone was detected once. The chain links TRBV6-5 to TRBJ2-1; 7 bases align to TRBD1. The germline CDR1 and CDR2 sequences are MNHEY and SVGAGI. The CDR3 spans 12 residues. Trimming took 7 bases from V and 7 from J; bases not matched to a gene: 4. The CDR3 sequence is CASTMDRNEQFF. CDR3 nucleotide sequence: TGTGCCAGCACAATGGACAGGAATGAGCAGTTCTTC.

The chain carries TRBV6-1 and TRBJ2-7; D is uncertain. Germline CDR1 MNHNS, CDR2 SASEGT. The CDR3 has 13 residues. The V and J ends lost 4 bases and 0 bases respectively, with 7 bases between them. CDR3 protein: CASSVARSYEQYF. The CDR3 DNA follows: TGTGCCAGCAGTGTCGCCCGCTCCTACGAGCAGTACTTC.

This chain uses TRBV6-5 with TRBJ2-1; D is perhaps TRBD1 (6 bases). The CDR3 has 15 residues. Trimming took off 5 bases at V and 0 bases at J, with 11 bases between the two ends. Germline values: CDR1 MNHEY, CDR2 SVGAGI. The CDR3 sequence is CASSQDRSSYNEQFF. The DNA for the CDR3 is TGTGCCAGCAGTCAAGACAGGAGCTCCTACAATGAGCAGTTCTTC.

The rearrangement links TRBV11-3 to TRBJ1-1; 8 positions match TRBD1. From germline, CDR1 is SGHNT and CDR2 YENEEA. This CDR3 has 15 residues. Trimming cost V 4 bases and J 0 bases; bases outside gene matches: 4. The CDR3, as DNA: TGTGCCAGCAGCTCAGGACAGGGAATGAACACTGAAGCTTTCTTT. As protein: CASSSGQGMNTEAFF.

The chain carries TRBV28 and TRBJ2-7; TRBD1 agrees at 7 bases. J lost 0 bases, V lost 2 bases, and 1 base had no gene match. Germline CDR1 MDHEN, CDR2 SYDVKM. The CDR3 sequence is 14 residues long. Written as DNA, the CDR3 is TGTGCCAGCAGTTTAAACAGGGGCTCCTACGAGCAGTACTTC. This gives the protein CASSLNRGSYEQYF.

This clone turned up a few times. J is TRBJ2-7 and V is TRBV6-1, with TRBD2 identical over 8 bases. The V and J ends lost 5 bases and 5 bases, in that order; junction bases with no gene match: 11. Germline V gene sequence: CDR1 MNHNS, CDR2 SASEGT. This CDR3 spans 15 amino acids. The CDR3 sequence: CASSPSLAGTHEQYF. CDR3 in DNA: TGTGCCAGCAGTCCCTCTTTAGCGGGAACCCACGAGCAGTACTTC.

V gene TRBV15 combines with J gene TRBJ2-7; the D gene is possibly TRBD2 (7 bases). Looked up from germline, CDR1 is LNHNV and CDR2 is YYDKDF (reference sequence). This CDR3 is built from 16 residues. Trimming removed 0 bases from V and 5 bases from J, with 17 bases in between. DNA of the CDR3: TGTGCCACCAGCAGAGATCGGGGCGGGGGCCTTGACGAGCAGTACTTC. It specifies CATSRDRGGGLDEQYF.

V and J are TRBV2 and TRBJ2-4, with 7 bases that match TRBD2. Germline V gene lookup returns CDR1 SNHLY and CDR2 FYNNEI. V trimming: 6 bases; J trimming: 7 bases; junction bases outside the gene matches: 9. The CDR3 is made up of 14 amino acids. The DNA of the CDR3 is TGTGCCAGCAGCCGGGACTACGGGGGGAACATTCAGTACTTC. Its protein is CASSRDYGGNIQYF.

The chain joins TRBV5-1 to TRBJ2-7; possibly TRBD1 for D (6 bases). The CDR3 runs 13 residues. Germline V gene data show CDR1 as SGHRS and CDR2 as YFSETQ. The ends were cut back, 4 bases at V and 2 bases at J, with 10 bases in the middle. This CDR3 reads CASSMTGPYEQYF. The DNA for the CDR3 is TGCGCCAGCAGCATGACAGGTCCCTACGAGCAGTACTTC.

CDR3 region: CASSLLGSYGYTF. The CDR3 DNA reads as TGTGCCAGCAGTTTATTGGGGTCCTATGGCTACACCTTC. This chain connects TRBV28 to TRBJ1-2; no clear D. The CDR3 consists of 13 residues. The V gene lost 1 base and the J gene lost 4 bases, with 7 bases spanning the gap. Germline V gene data show CDR1 as MDHEN and CDR2 as SYDVKM.

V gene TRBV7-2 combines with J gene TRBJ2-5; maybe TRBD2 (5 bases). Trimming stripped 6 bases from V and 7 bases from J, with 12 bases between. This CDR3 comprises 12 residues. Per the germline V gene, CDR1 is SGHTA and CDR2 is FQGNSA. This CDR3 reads CASSAREGTQYF. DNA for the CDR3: TGTGCCAGCAGTGCCAGAGAGGGGACCCAGTACTTC.

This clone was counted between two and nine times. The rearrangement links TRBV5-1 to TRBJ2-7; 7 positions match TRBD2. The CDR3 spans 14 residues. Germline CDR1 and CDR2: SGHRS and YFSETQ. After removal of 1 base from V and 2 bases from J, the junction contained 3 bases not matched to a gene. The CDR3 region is CASSLTAGPYEQYF. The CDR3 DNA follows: TGCGCCAGCAGCTTGACAGCGGGGCCCTACGAGCAGTACTTC.

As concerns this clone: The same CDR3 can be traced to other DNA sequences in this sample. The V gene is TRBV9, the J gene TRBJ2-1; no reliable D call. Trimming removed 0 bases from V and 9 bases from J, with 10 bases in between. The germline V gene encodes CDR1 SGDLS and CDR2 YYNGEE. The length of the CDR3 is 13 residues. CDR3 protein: CASSVVAGSEQFF. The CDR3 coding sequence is TGTGCCAGCAGCGTAGTGGCAGGCAGTGAGCAGTTCTTC.